This T cell receptor (beta chain) was obtained from a study of blood T cells in healthy people across ages. This clonotype was counted only a few times. Next came a second PCR, run for about 6 to 11 cycles, which used a sample-barcoded 5' primer along with a J-beta primer mix. TCRdb re-called the 5' RACE reads with MiXCR, one entry per CDR3 protein. The repertoire holds 600,000 to 850,000 distinct CDR3 sequences, with roughly 47% as singletons. Sequences were obtained from blood. This TCR was recovered from a woman aged 55-69 years in good health.

This CDR3 is CASSTDGQGSYNEQFF. The CDR3 bases are TGCGCCAGCAGCACAGATGGACAGGGGTCCTACAATGAGCAGTTCTTC. This chain links TRBV5-1 with TRBJ2-1; 9 bases align to TRBD1. V trimming: 4 bases; J trimming: 1 base; junction bases outside the gene matches: 6. The CDR3 contains 16 residues. Looked up from germline, CDR1 is SGHRS and CDR2 is YFSETQ.